The present TCR beta chain was sequenced within a study of blood T cell repertoires in COVID-19. CDR3 length: 12 residues. V lost 6 bases and J lost 13; bases outside the gene matches: 9. CDR1 and CDR2 (germline): SGHDN, FVKESK. The table came from immunoSEQ multiplex PCR; TCRdb's copy has only in-frame clones and leaves some out. The repertoire holds some 28,000 clones, roughly 90% seen once, with about 2.5% in the top ten. The sequence was collected from a human donor in a cohort sampled during active COVID-19. The sample comprised peripheral blood. The chain has TRBV14 and TRBJ1-1, with 9 bases identical to TRBD1. The CDR3 loop reads CASRIGTGYVFF. The CDR3 nucleotides are TGTGCCAGCAGGATCGGGACAGGGTATGTTTTCTTT.